This T cell receptor beta chain was obtained from a study of cytomegalovirus exposure and HLA in healthy donors. Study observations and caveats: Among TCR sequences, most were rare, though some public TCRs appeared in many donors. A missense DCLRE1C variant was associated with V- and J-gene trimming of TCR beta chains in a later analysis, and an independent cohort replicated the association.

PCR involved 60 Vbeta and 13 Jbeta primers. Clones were sequenced by immunoSEQ multiplex PCR, and TCRdb holds only the in-frame ones, with some missing. The data hold 190,000 or so clones, with about four fifths observed a single time. With regard to this clone: The antigen remains unidentified.

V dropped 0 bases and J dropped 7 bases, with 11 bases sitting between them. Germline CDR1 SGDLS, CDR2 YYNGEE. This CDR3 is built from 15 residues. This clonotype was obtained from a male donor in good health and CMV-seropositive. The sequencing input was PBMCs. The J gene is TRBJ1-6, the V gene TRBV9; unclear D gene. The CDR3 sequence is CASSVGFLENSPLHF. In DNA form, the CDR3 reads TGTGCCAGCAGCGTAGGCTTTTTAGAGAATTCACCCCTCCACTTT.